Listed below are T cell receptor beta chains from one sample, sequenced in a study of identical twins' blood T cells. TCRdb analysed the 5' RACE reads with MiXCR anew, one entry per CDR3 protein. The table records 400,000 or so distinct CDR3 sequences, about 28% of them present only once. Sample: PBMCs. The receptors were gathered from a woman between 18 and 49 years old in good health. Each CDR3 is given with its conserved first and last residue. The D gene is left open where the match is weak. A clone size is listed for some rows: how often the clone was seen (once, few, many), or a class if it is expanded.

CDR3 protein,CDR3 DNA,clone size,J gene,V gene,D gene
CASSTIQGARDTQYF,TGTGCCAGCAGCACGATTCAGGGGGCGCGAGATACGCAGTATTTT,NA,TRBJ2-3,TRBV6-1,TRBD1
CASSLVTLGSYNEQFF,TGTGCCAGCAGCTTAGTGACACTTGGCTCCTACAATGAGCAGTTCTTC,NA,TRBJ2-1,TRBV11-2,NA
CASSLEDSQTGYTF,TGCGCCAGCAGCTTGGAGGACAGCCAAACTGGCTACACCTTC,few,TRBJ1-2,TRBV5-1,NA
CAISGNQVETYGYTF,TGTGCCATCAGTGGGAATCAGGTGGAAACCTATGGCTACACCTTC,NA,TRBJ1-2,TRBV10-3,NA
CASSTTGHTEAFF,TGTGCCAGCAGCACCACAGGGCACACTGAAGCTTTCTTT,few,TRBJ1-1,TRBV7-9,NA
CSAGNKGTDTQYF,TGCAGTGCTGGTAACAAGGGGACAGATACGCAGTATTTT,NA,TRBJ2-3,TRBV20-1,NA
CASSLGRAGDTQYF,TGTGCCAGCAGCTTAGGTAGGGCCGGAGATACGCAGTATTTT,NA,TRBJ2-3,TRBV7-9,NA
CASSVEGTPTYEQYF,TGTGCCAGCAGCGTAGAAGGGACTCCTACCTACGAGCAGTACTTC,NA,TRBJ2-7,TRBV9,NA
CASSMTSRHQLILWGYTF,TGTGCCAGTAGTATGACCTCCCGACACCAGCTCATCCTTTGGGGCTACACCTTC,NA,TRBJ1-2,TRBV19,NA
CATSRDKGNEQFF,TGTGCCACCAGCAGAGATAAGGGGAATGAGCAGTTCTTC,few,TRBJ2-1,TRBV15,NA
CAIEGLSHTEAFF,TGTGCCATCGAGGGGCTGTCTCACACTGAAGCTTTCTTT,once,TRBJ1-1,TRBV10-3,NA
CSVDGGENGYTF,TGCAGCGTTGACGGAGGGGAAAATGGCTACACCTTC,NA,TRBJ1-2,TRBV29-1,NA
CASPGGSYGYTF,TGTGCCAGCCCGGGGGGCAGCTATGGCTACACCTTC,few,TRBJ1-2,TRBV2,NA
CASSLSLANQPQHF,TGTGCCAGCAGCCTTTCACTAGCGAATCAGCCCCAGCATTTT,many,TRBJ1-5,TRBV3-1,NA
CSAHRSGSGVGNEQFF,TGCAGCGCTCACCGGTCAGGGAGCGGGGTTGGAAATGAGCAGTTCTTC,NA,TRBJ2-1,TRBV29-1,TRBD2
CASSPERIGELFF,TGTGCCAGCAGCCCCGAACGAATCGGGGAGCTGTTTTTT,NA,TRBJ2-2,TRBV11-3,NA
CSAINGAYGYTF,TGCAGTGCCATCAACGGAGCCTATGGCTACACCTTC,few,TRBJ1-2,TRBV20-1,NA
CSVASQPYEQYF,TGCAGCGTTGCCAGTCAGCCCTACGAGCAGTACTTC,NA,TRBJ2-7,TRBV29-1,NA
CASSEGTGTAYGYTF,TGCGCCAGCAGTGAGGGGACAGGGACCGCTTATGGCTACACCTTC,NA,TRBJ1-2,TRBV10-2,TRBD1
CASSLDGYNQPQHF,TGTGCCAGCAGTTTGGACGGTTACAATCAGCCCCAGCATTTT,NA,TRBJ1-5,TRBV6-5,NA
CASSLRGVRTNNEQFF,TGTGCCAGCAGCTTACGGGGGGTCCGAACCAACAATGAGCAGTTCTTC,few,TRBJ2-1,TRBV7-6,TRBD2
CASSFHRAGAAFF,TGCGCCAGCAGCTTCCACAGGGCGGGAGCAGCTTTCTTT,NA,TRBJ1-1,TRBV5-1,NA
CATLGGTRGADTQYF,TGTGCCACATTGGGGGGGACTCGCGGGGCAGATACGCAGTATTTT,NA,TRBJ2-3,TRBV12-3/TRBV12-4,TRBD2
CASSTTAVYSTDTQYF,TGCGCCAGCAGCACTACCGCAGTATATAGCACAGATACGCAGTATTTT,few,TRBJ2-3,TRBV5-1,NA
CARSFGAGGYTF,TGTGCCAGAAGTTTTGGGGCTGGTGGCTACACCTTC,NA,TRBJ1-2,TRBV12-3/TRBV12-4,NA
CGGSSTKETQYF,TGCGGCGGATCTAGCACCAAAGAGACCCAGTACTTC,NA,TRBJ2-5,TRBV29-1,NA
CSAKLAGVTGELFF,TGCAGTGCCAAACTAGCGGGAGTAACCGGGGAGCTGTTTTTT,few,TRBJ2-2,TRBV20-1,TRBD2
CASSPQGFGYNEQFF,TGTGCCAGCAGCCCCCAGGGATTCGGATACAATGAGCAGTTCTTC,NA,TRBJ2-1,TRBV7-2,NA
CASSQDRPWGFGYTF,TGTGCCAGCAGCCAAGATAGGCCTTGGGGCTTCGGCTACACCTTC,few,TRBJ1-2,TRBV3-1,NA
CSVEGLGNEQYF,TGCAGCGTTGAAGGTCTAGGGAACGAGCAGTACTTC,NA,TRBJ2-7,TRBV29-1,NA
CASSYGEGNEKLFF,TGTGCCAGCAGTTACGGGGAGGGGAATGAAAAACTGTTTTTT,NA,TRBJ1-4,TRBV6-6,NA
CASSQEPGTTYNEQFF,TGCGCCAGCAGCCAAGAACCCGGGACTACCTACAATGAGCAGTTCTTC,few,TRBJ2-1,TRBV4-3,TRBD2
CASSLGLAGWETQYF,TGTGCCAGCAGTTTAGGACTAGCGGGATGGGAGACCCAGTACTTC,NA,TRBJ2-5,TRBV6-5,TRBD2
CSVCRGNTEAFF,TGCAGTGTGTGCAGAGGAAACACTGAAGCTTTCTTT,few,TRBJ1-1,TRBV20-1,NA
CSVLDPLIYNEQFF,TGCAGCGTCTTAGACCCCCTAATCTACAATGAGCAGTTCTTC,few,TRBJ2-1,TRBV29-1,NA
CASNPGLAGDFGELFF,TGTGCCTCTAACCCGGGACTAGCGGGAGATTTCGGGGAGCTGTTTTTT,few,TRBJ2-2,TRBV9,TRBD2
CAWAFPRVRSEQYF,TGTGCCTGGGCCTTCCCCAGGGTGCGGAGCGAGCAGTACTTC,NA,TRBJ2-7,TRBV30,NA
CASSLWRYTEAFF,TGTGCCAGCAGTTTATGGAGATACACTGAAGCTTTCTTT,NA,TRBJ1-1,TRBV12-3/TRBV12-4,NA
CASSEQGSYEQYF,TGTGCCAGCAGTGAACAGGGATCCTACGAGCAGTACTTC,few,TRBJ2-7,TRBV6-1,NA
CASSLSTANTEAFF,TGCGCCAGCAGCTTGAGCACAGCGAACACTGAAGCTTTCTTT,few,TRBJ1-1,TRBV5-1,NA
CSVDEGGYTF,TGCAGCGTTGATGAAGGTGGCTACACCTTC,few,TRBJ1-2,TRBV29-1,NA
CASSGQVNYGYTF,TGTGCCAGCAGCGGACAGGTTAACTATGGCTACACCTTC,many,TRBJ1-2,TRBV11-1,TRBD1
CASSPRTSGLTVDEQFF,TGTGCCAGCTCACCACGTACTAGCGGGCTTACTGTGGATGAGCAGTTCTTC,few,TRBJ2-1,TRBV18,TRBD2
CATKEEEFFAF,TGTGCCACAAAAGAAGAAGAATTTTTTGCCTTC,NA,TRBJ1-2,TRBV14,NA
CASSQASLGLLEAFF,TGTGCCAGCAGCCAAGCATCCCTCGGTCTACTTGAAGCTTTCTTT,few,TRBJ1-1,TRBV14,NA
CASSIAGTDIYEQYF,TGTGCCAGTAGTATCGCCGGGACAGATATCTACGAGCAGTACTTC,few,TRBJ2-7,TRBV19,TRBD1
CASSLGGSGNTIYF,TGCGCCAGCAGCTTGGGTGGCTCTGGAAACACCATATATTTT,many,TRBJ1-3,TRBV7-2,NA
CASSFVPSEQYF,TGTGCCAGCAGCTTCGTCCCTAGCGAGCAGTACTTC,many,TRBJ2-7,TRBV11-2,NA
CASSTIRTGSRDRLLNTEAFF,TGTGCCAGCAGCACCATAAGGACAGGCTCCCGCGATCGCTTACTTAACACTGAAGCTTTCTTT,NA,TRBJ1-1,TRBV7-6,TRBD1
CASSYGSGGYNEQFF,TGTGCCAGCAGTTACGGGTCGGGGGGCTACAATGAGCAGTTCTTC,NA,TRBJ2-1,TRBV6-2/TRBV6-3,TRBD2
CASSEGQGRHQPQHF,TGTGCCAGCAGCGAAGGACAGGGAAGGCATCAGCCCCAGCATTTT,NA,TRBJ1-5,TRBV9,TRBD1
CASSLKAAPNTEAFF,TGTGCCAGCAGCTTAAAGGCAGCCCCCAACACTGAAGCTTTCTTT,NA,TRBJ1-1,TRBV7-6,NA
CASSFPKRDNEQFF,TGTGCCAGCAGCTTCCCTAAACGGGACAATGAGCAGTTCTTC,NA,TRBJ2-1,TRBV3-1,NA
CSARDSTGQVAFF,TGCAGTGCTAGAGATAGCACAGGGCAGGTGGCTTTCTTT,NA,TRBJ1-1,TRBV20-1,NA